Listed below are T cell receptor beta chains from one sample, sequenced in a study of OX40 agonist ivuxolimab in advanced cancers. Libraries were prepared by immunoSEQ multiplex PCR; TCRdb keeps only in-frame clonotypes and omits some of them. The repertoire holds 74,000 or so clones, with roughly 90% as singletons. Sequenced here: CD4+ or CD8+ T cells sorted from blood, sampled in a trial of the OX40 agonist ivuxolimab. These receptors all come from an adult with an advanced solid tumor such as melanoma, head and neck, liver or kidney cancer. CDR3s leave out the opening cysteine and the closing phenylalanine or tryptophan. The order of the fields is J gene, V gene, CDR3 protein.

>TRBJ2-7|TRBV2
ASSGDAREQY
>TRBJ2-7|TRBV7-9
ASSLGTSFYEQY
>TRBJ1-1|TRBV7-6
ASSKDRVTEAF
>TRBJ2-5|TRBV6-1
ASRAGQGSQTQY
>TRBJ2-3|TRBV10-1
ASSPNTDTQY
>TRBJ1-4|TRBV6-1
ASTEGTTNEKLF
>TRBJ2-5|TRBV5-1
ASSRWGQGRLETQY
>TRBJ2-2|TRBV5-1
ASSLQGGNTGELF
>TRBJ2-7|TRBV6-6
ASKAQGLGSYEQY
>TRBJ1-4|TRBV6-1
ASSEIDREKLF
>TRBJ2-1|TRBV9
ASSVRLAGGDNEQF
>TRBJ1-6|TRBV5-1
ASSLSSGGDSPLH
>TRBJ2-7|TRBV12-5
ASGLVLGRVYYEQY
>TRBJ2-7|TRBV5-6
ASIGPGASYEQY
>TRBJ1-1|TRBV29-1
SVADSYIRTEAF
>TRBJ1-4|TRBV5-5
ASSRQWGQGSEKLF
>TRBJ1-3|TRBV5-1
ASSLGGYGNTIY
>TRBJ2-5|TRBV5-1
ASSLDQVKTQY
>TRBJ2-1|TRBV7-8
ASSLRRLAGGKGNEQF
>TRBJ1-5|TRBV28
ASSFGDRRNQPQH
>TRBJ2-7|TRBV28
ASSAPGFTREQY
>TRBJ2-5|TRBV2
ASSDTSGYQETQY
>TRBJ1-1|TRBV9
ASSQNIMNTEAF
>TRBJ2-2|TRBV25-1
ASRPMGLSTTGELF
>TRBJ1-4|TRBV7-6
ASSFPLTGTNEKLF
>TRBJ1-2|TRBV7-9
ASSLSSYYGYT
>TRBJ2-1|TRBV6-1
ASSEILAGGRNEQF
>TRBJ2-7|TRBV2
ASSEWLAGGPYEQY
>TRBJ2-3|TRBV6-5
ASRTETDTQY
>TRBJ2-1|TRBV15
ATGTSGREGNEQF
>TRBJ2-2|TRBV9
ASSVGTSGYTGELF
>TRBJ1-2|TRBV4-2
ASRRPGDSYGYT
>TRBJ1-1|TRBV27
ASSTRTVNTEAF
>TRBJ2-5|TRBV5-6
ASSFIAGGKETQY
>TRBJ2-5|TRBV4-1
ASSQSGWSGEETQY
>TRBJ1-5|TRBV19
ASTWGGNQPQH
>TRBJ1-6|TRBV5-1
ASSLEAGGSSPLH
>TRBJ2-3|TRBV11-2
ASSSWGVSTDTQY
>TRBJ1-2|TRBV12-5
ASGPQGPPYGYT
>TRBJ1-5|TRBV2
ASSALGQGAGGNQPQH
>TRBJ2-2|TRBV9
ASSPTSGRGSTGELF
>TRBJ1-2|TRBV6-1
ASSVQGNYGYT
>TRBJ2-7|TRBV27
ASSLRDSLYEQY
>TRBJ1-1|TRBV7-9
ASSFTVNTEAF
>TRBJ2-3|TRBV18
ASSPVGFTDTQY
>TRBJ2-4|TRBV13
ASSLGSNLAKNIQY
>TRBJ2-5|TRBV25-1
ASSWTSGGEKETQY
>TRBJ1-2|TRBV27
ASSLSRMNGYT
>TRBJ2-1|TRBV29-1
SVEGGPTRQLSYNEQF
>TRBJ2-5|TRBV7-2
ASSLGAKETQY
>TRBJ2-1|TRBV28
ASSLTGLGGTDEQF
>TRBJ1-2|TRBV7-2
ASSFQDYGYT
>TRBJ2-5|TRBV7-7
ASSRGHQETQY
>TRBJ2-5|TRBV7-7
ASSLVGDQETQY
>TRBJ1-6|TRBV9
ASSVKGGDSPLH
>TRBJ2-7|TRBV28
AVKRPVSSYEQY
>TRBJ2-7|TRBV27
ASSLSSTFVYEQY
>TRBJ2-5|TRBV5-4
ASSLGLAGVAQY
>TRBJ1-1|TRBV12-5
ASALDYTEAF
>TRBJ2-1|TRBV2
ASAYYNEQF